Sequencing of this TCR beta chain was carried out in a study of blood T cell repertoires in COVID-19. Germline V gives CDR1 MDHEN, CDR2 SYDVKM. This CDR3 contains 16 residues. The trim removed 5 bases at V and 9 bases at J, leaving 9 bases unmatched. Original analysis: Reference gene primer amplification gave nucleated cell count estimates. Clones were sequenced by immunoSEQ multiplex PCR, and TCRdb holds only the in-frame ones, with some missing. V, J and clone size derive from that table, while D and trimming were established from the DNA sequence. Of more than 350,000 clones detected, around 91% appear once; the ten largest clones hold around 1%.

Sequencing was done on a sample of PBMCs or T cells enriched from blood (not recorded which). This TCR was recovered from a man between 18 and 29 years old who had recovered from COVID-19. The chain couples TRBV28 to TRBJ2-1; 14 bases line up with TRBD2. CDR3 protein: CASSARLAGGPREQFF. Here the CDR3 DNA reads TGTGCCAGCAGTGCGCGACTAGCGGGAGGGCCGCGTGAGCAGTTCTTC.